The T cell receptor (beta chain) under discussion was sequenced for a study of T cells in Graves' hyperthyroidism and ophthalmopathy. Study-wide results and caveats: Researchers report that a 13 V-J model separated ophthalmopathy from stable hyperthyroidism.

This clonotype has at least ten counts. Its antigen is still unknown. Those with hyperthyroidism were 18 to 65 years old, newly diagnosed, and ill for under 2 months. Blood dates from first hyperthyroidism diagnosis, before any ophthalmopathy symptoms. The authors took PBMCs from 10 ml fresh peripheral blood. There were TCR beta CDR3 regions amplified from RNA transcripts. First-round RT-PCR targeting the TCR CDR3 was performed with the HTBI primer set. TCRdb passed the multiplex PCR reads through MiXCR, listing each CDR3 protein once. The sample contains about 400,000 distinct CDR3 sequences, 15% to 18% of which appear only once. Germline V gives CDR1 SGHVS, CDR2 FQNEAQ. CDR3 length: 13 amino acids. V was cut by 0 bases and J by 6 bases, with 7 bases left in between.

This sequence was found in a woman aged 18-29 years with Graves' hyperthyroidism that later progressed to Graves' ophthalmopathy. Sequences were obtained from blood. This chain uses TRBV7-8 with TRBJ2-3; no definite D call. CDR3 bases: TGTGCCAGCAGCTTAGCCCTCGCGGATACGCAGTATTTT. Translated, it gives CASSLALADTQYF.